The present T cell receptor (beta chain) was sequenced within a study of cytomegalovirus exposure and HLA in healthy donors. 13 Jbeta primers and 60 Vbeta primers were used for the PCR. TCRdb keeps only in-frame clones here, not all; method: immunoSEQ multiplex PCR. The sample lists more than 140,000 clones; roughly four fifths were seen once. Study findings and constraints: Beyond CMV serostatus, there was no information to go on about immune exposure. Fewer N-insertions than the approximately 610-donor mean were reportedly shown by an Asian-associated ancestry cluster in a later analysis.

The CDR3 loop spans 15 amino acids. Losses at the gene ends were 5 bases for V and 4 bases for J; bases not matched to a gene: 10. Germline CDR1 PRHDT, CDR2 FYEKMQ (reference sequence). A word on this clone: Antigen: not known.

This receptor was obtained from a female donor in good health and CMV-seronegative. The chain combines TRBV13 with TRBJ2-7, with 8 positions matching TRBD2. The specimen sequenced was PBMCs. CDR3 bases: TGTGCCAGCAGCCCCGGGGGCCAGCGGGGGTACGAGCAGTACTTC. This encodes CASSPGGQRGYEQYF.